These 22 T cell receptor beta chains originate from one sample sequenced in a study of early T cells in non-severe SARS-CoV-2 infection. TCRdb processed the 5' RACE reads anew with MiXCR; each CDR3 protein has one entry. The table has nearly 95,000 distinct CDR3 sequences, over 15% seen once. The source material was whole blood, sampled at baseline. These receptor sequences come from an adult who was a healthcare worker with PCR-confirmed SARS-CoV-2 infection or an uninfected control (not recorded which).

This clonotype came up many times. The genes are TRBV6-4 and TRBJ1-6; TRBD1 is a possible D gene (6 bases). V was pared by 4 bases and J by 3 bases, with 7 bases between. Looked up from germline, CDR1 is MRHNA and CDR2 is SNTAGT. The length of the CDR3 is 14 residues. The CDR3 protein is CASSVGGYNSPLHF. Here the CDR3 DNA reads TGTGCCAGCAGTGTAGGGGGCTATAATTCACCCCTCCACTTT.

CDR3 in amino acids: CSARTVDNEQFF. The CDR3 DNA reads TGCAGTGCGAGGACCGTAGACAATGAGCAGTTCTTC. The chain couples TRBV20-1 to TRBJ2-1; D gene uncertain. With 6 bases removed from V and 5 bases from J, the gap between germline ends came to 11 bases. The CDR3 has 12 amino acids. From germline, CDR1 is DFQATT and CDR2 SNEGSKA (reference sequence).

This clonotype was recorded at least ten times. The chain combines TRBV4-1 with TRBJ2-3; D is ambiguous. Germline CDR1 reads MGHRA; CDR2 reads YSYEKL. The CDR3 consists of 14 residues. Trimming removed 0 bases at V and 4 bases at J, with 8 bases between. CDR3 protein: CASSQDGFSDTQYF. The CDR3 DNA reads TGCGCCAGCAGCCAAGATGGTTTTTCAGATACGCAGTATTTT.

Only a few counts were recorded for this clonotype. V is TRBV4-1 and J is TRBJ2-5; the D gene is possibly TRBD1 (6 bases). V was pared by 1 base and J by 5 bases, with 23 bases between. This CDR3 is built from 18 residues. CDR1 MGHRA and CDR2 YSYEKL come from the germline V gene. CDR3 nucleotides: TGCGCCAGCAGCCAAGTCGCCAGACTCAGGGCAGGGGCTGAGACCCAGTACTTC. It yields the protein CASSQVARLRAGAETQYF.

The chain links TRBV6-1 to TRBJ2-7, with TRBD2 matching 9 bases. V was pared by 7 bases and J by 6 bases, with 10 bases of the junction left unmatched. The CDR3 runs to 14 residues. The germline CDR1 and CDR2 sequences are MNHNS and SASEGT. CDR3 region: CASKAASGIGEQYF. CDR3 bases: TGTGCCAGCAAGGCGGCTAGCGGGATCGGCGAGCAGTACTTC.

This sequence joins TRBV20-1 and TRBJ2-5, with D unresolved. V was clipped by 6 bases and J by 2 bases, with 13 bases between them. The CDR3 sequence is 13 residues long. The germline V gene has CDR1 DFQATT and CDR2 SNEGSKA (reference sequence). This CDR3 is CSAPTRGQETQYF. Written as DNA, the CDR3 is TGCAGTGCCCCAACGCGTGGGCAAGAGACCCAGTACTTC.

In this sample, this clonotype turned up many times. The V call is TRBV12-3 or TRBV12-4, the J call TRBJ2-1; 8 nucleotides match TRBD2. V was pared by 7 bases and J by 7 bases, with 6 bases of the junction left unmatched. This CDR3 spans 13 amino acids. The CDR3, as DNA: TGTGCCAGCATGCGGGTAGCGGGAAATGAGCAGTTCTTC. Residues: CASMRVAGNEQFF.

This clonotype was observed at least ten times. V is TRBV7-7 and J is TRBJ1-2, with D tentatively TRBD1 (6 bases). Trimming stripped 1 base from V and 6 bases from J, with 6 bases between. From germline, CDR1 is SSHAT and CDR2 FNYEAQ (reference sequence). This CDR3 contains 12 residues. CDR3: CASSLGGHGYTF. For the CDR3, the DNA is TGTGCCAGCAGCTTAGGGGGGCATGGCTACACCTTC.

The sample holds many counts of this clonotype. This rearrangement joins TRBV2 to TRBJ2-5, with D hard to call. CDR3 size: 12 residues. Germline CDR1 SNHLY, CDR2 FYNNEI. V lost 8 bases and J 1 base, leaving 8 bases between the germline ends. CDR3 in amino acids: CASEKTQETQYF. DNA for the CDR3: TGTGCCAGCGAAAAGACCCAAGAGACCCAGTACTTC.

There are a few counts of this clonotype. The rearrangement uses TRBV19 and TRBJ2-1, with TRBD2 matching over 10 bases. The CDR3 is made up of 18 amino acids. Germline V gives CDR1 LNHDA, CDR2 SQIVND (reference sequence). The ends lost 0 bases at V and 2 bases at J; junction bases unmatched: 7. CDR3 bases: TGTGCCAGTAGTATAGACCCAGCGGGAGGGACCACCTACAATGAGCAGTTCTTC. It codes for CASSIDPAGGTTYNEQFF.

This clonotype was picked up many times. The V and J genes are TRBV5-1 and TRBJ1-1, with D uncertain. The CDR3 runs 14 residues. From germline, CDR1 is SGHRS and CDR2 YFSETQ. V shed 0 bases and J shed 5 bases, with 11 bases lying between them. DNA for the CDR3: TGCGCCAGCAGCTTGGATCCGGGGAGAACTGAAGCTTTCTTT. This gives the protein CASSLDPGRTEAFF.

V usage is TRBV6-6 and J usage is TRBJ2-3; 8 bases align to TRBD1. V was pared by 6 bases and J by 0 bases, with 8 bases of the junction left unmatched. This CDR3 is 16 amino acids long. Germline V gene lookup returns CDR1 MNHNY and CDR2 SVGAGI (reference sequence). CDR3 nucleotides: TGTGCCAGCAGCTGGACAGGGACCCTTAGCACAGATACGCAGTATTTT. Translated, it gives CASSWTGTLSTDTQYF.

This chain joins TRBV6-5 and TRBJ2-7; TRBD1 or TRBD2 may be the D gene (5 bases each). Germline loops: CDR1 MNHEY, CDR2 SVGAGI. V dropped 8 bases and J dropped 2 bases, with 16 bases sitting between them. The length of the CDR3 is 14 residues. The CDR3 DNA reads as TGTGCCAGCTCCTACGGGACGGACACCTACGAGCAGTACTTC. Translated, it gives CASSYGTDTYEQYF.

This clonotype showed up just a few times. The chain joins TRBV10-1 to TRBJ2-7; TRBD2 might be the D (6 bases). V was shortened by 5 bases and J by 4 bases, with 15 bases between the two germline ends. Germline V gives CDR1 WNHNN, CDR2 SYGVQD (reference sequence). The length of the CDR3 is 14 residues. CDR3 in DNA: TGCGCCAGCAGTCCGGGGGTCGGGAGTTACGAGCAGTACTTC. It specifies CASSPGVGSYEQYF.

The chain has TRBV11-2 and TRBJ2-2; 11 positions match TRBD1. This CDR3 contains 17 residues. J lost 5 bases, V lost 5 bases, and 10 bases had no gene match. CDR1 and CDR2 from the germline V gene are SGHAT and FQNNGV. DNA of the CDR3: TGTGCCAGCAGCCCCCGGACAGGGGGCGTTAGGACCGGGGAGCTGTTTTTT. It codes for CASSPRTGGVRTGELFF.

This rearrangement joins TRBV4-3 to TRBJ2-5; the D gene is possibly TRBD1 (5 bases). The CDR3 sequence is 14 residues long. With 3 bases removed from V and 5 bases from J, the gap between germline ends came to 13 bases. Germline CDR1 is LGHNA and CDR2 is YSLEER. CDR3 in amino acids: CASSQQPGSETQYF. The CDR3 region has the DNA TGCGCCAGCAGCCAGCAGCCAGGGTCGGAGACCCAGTACTTC.

This clonotype was detected only a few times. The chain couples TRBV21-1 to TRBJ2-3. TRBV21-1 constitutes a pseudogene. The CDR3 runs to 13 residues. The CDR3 region has the DNA TGTGCCAGCAGCAAAGGAGTTGCAGATACGCAGTATTTT. As protein: CASSKGVADTQYF.

The genes are TRBV5-4 and TRBJ2-6; the D is unclear. V lost 3 bases and J 0 bases, leaving 7 bases between the germline ends. The germline gives CDR1 SGHNT, CDR2 YYREEE (reference sequence). CDR3 length: 15 amino acids. Here the CDR3 DNA reads TGTGCCAGCAGCTCCCCGGGCTCTGGGGCCAACGTCCTGACTTTC. Translated, it gives CASSSPGSGANVLTF.

This rearrangement joins TRBV29-1 to TRBJ1-5; 11 positions match TRBD1. The CDR3 loop spans 13 amino acids. Germline V lookup: CDR1 SQVTM, CDR2 ANQGSEA. The V segment lost 8 bases and the J segment 7 bases; nucleotides outside the gene matches: 7. The CDR3 is CSIRTGGGQPQHF. CDR3 nucleotide sequence: TGCAGCATCCGGACAGGGGGCGGGCAGCCCCAGCATTTT.

This clonotype was recorded at least ten times. The chain recombines TRBV6-1 with TRBJ1-2, with unresolved D. This CDR3 is 13 amino acids long. V dropped 0 bases and J dropped 2 bases, with 4 bases sitting between them. Per germline, CDR1 MNHNS and CDR2 SASEGT. This chain's CDR3 is CASSEAENYGYTF. CDR3 coding DNA: TGTGCCAGCAGTGAAGCAGAAAACTATGGCTACACCTTC.

The chain is built from TRBV14 and TRBJ1-2, with 11 positions matching TRBD1. The germline CDR1 and CDR2 sequences are SGHDN and FVKESK. This CDR3 region has 14 residues. Germline trimming cut 4 bases from V and 8 bases from J; bases unmatched to any gene: 6. As DNA, the CDR3 is TGTGCCAGCAGCCCCCTGCGGACAGGGGGCGGCTACACCTTC. Translation: CASSPLRTGGGYTF.

Notes on this clonotype: At one end the junction does not follow the germline gene, possibly because of a read error. This sequence joins TRBV5-4 and TRBJ1-1; D not certain. This CDR3 is built from 13 residues. Germline V gives CDR1 SGHNT, CDR2 YYREEE (reference sequence). In DNA, the CDR3 is TGTGCCAACAGCTTCCAAGAGAACACTGAAGCTTTCTTT. It is translated as CANSFQENTEAFF.